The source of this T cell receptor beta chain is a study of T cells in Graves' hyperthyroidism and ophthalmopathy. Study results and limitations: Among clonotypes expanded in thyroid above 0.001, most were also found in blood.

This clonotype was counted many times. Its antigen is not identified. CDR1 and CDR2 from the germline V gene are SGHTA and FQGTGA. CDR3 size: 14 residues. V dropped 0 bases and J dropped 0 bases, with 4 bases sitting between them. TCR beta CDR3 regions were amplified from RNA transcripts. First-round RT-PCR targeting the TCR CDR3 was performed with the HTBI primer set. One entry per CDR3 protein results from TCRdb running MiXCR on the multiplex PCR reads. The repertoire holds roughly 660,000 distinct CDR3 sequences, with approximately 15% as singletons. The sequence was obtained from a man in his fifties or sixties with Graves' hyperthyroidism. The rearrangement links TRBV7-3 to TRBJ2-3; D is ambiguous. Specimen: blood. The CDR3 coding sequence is TGTGCCAGCAGCTTAACTTCTAGCACAGATACGCAGTATTTT. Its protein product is CASSLTSSTDTQYF.